These T cell receptor beta chains were read from a single sample in a study of blood T cell repertoires in COVID-19. Clones were read by immunoSEQ multiplex PCR, and TCRdb kept only the in-frame ones, dropping some. The sample consists of almost 400,000 clones, around 89% of them appearing once. Sequencing used PBMCs or T cells enriched from blood (not recorded which). The source is a woman aged 30 to 39 with acute COVID-19. CDR3s include the opening cysteine and the closing phenylalanine or tryptophan. Each record gives: clone size, D gene, J gene, V gene, CDR3 DNA, CDR3 protein. A D gene is named only where the DNA matches it firmly. For some rows the clone size is stated as once, few or many, or as a class when expanded; others skip it.

size: NA; D: NA; J: TRBJ2-2; V: TRBV5-4; DNA: TGTGCCAGCAGCTTCGGGGATGCCGGGGAGCTGTTTTTT; CDR3: CASSFGDAGELFF
size: NA; D: TRBD1; J: TRBJ1-1; V: TRBV13; DNA: TGTGCCAGCAACCCCCCCGGACAGGGAAGTTCCGTAAAAGCTTTCTTT; CDR3: CASNPPGQGSSVKAFF
size: NA; D: NA; J: TRBJ1-2; V: TRBV12-1; DNA: TGTTCCAGCAGCTTCCTCCGGGACAGTAACTATGGCTACACCTTC; CDR3: CSSSFLRDSNYGYTF
size: NA; D: NA; J: TRBJ1-3; V: TRBV27; DNA: TGTGCCAGCAGCAGGGACTATCCTGGAAACACCATATATTTT; CDR3: CASSRDYPGNTIYF
size: NA; D: TRBD1; J: TRBJ2-2; V: TRBV11-3; DNA: TGTGCCAGCATGTCCCGGACAGGGGGTAACACCGGGGAGCTGTTTTTT; CDR3: CASMSRTGGNTGELFF
size: NA; D: TRBD1; J: TRBJ2-7; V: TRBV6-5; DNA: TGTGCCAGCAGTTCTAGGGGACAGGGGTTCTACGAGCAGTACTTC; CDR3: CASSSRGQGFYEQYF
size: few; D: TRBD2; J: TRBJ2-3; V: TRBV5-1; DNA: TGCGCCAGCAGCCAACAAGCGGGGGGGTTCGCAGATACGCAGTATTTT; CDR3: CASSQQAGGFADTQYF
size: NA; D: TRBD2; J: TRBJ2-1; V: TRBV18; DNA: TGTGCCAGCTCACTAGCGGGGGGAGCCTACAATGAGCAGTTCTTC; CDR3: CASSLAGGAYNEQFF
size: NA; D: TRBD2; J: TRBJ2-3; V: TRBV5-1; DNA: TGCGCCAGCAGCTACAGGACTAGCGGGGGGTTTGATACGCAGTATTTT; CDR3: CASSYRTSGGFDTQYF
size: NA; D: NA; J: TRBJ2-7; V: TRBV10-3; DNA: TGTGCCATCAGCTCAGGGATCTACGAGCAGTACTTC; CDR3: CAISSGIYEQYF
size: NA; D: TRBD1; J: TRBJ1-2; V: TRBV6-1; DNA: TGTGCCAGCAGTGAAGCGCTTCTTGGGACAGGGGATGGCTACACCTTC; CDR3: CASSEALLGTGDGYTF
size: NA; D: NA; J: TRBJ1-2; V: TRBV3-1/TRBV3-2; DNA: TGTGCCAGCAGTAGGGGCTACTATGGCTACACCTTC; CDR3: CASSRGYYGYTF
size: NA; D: TRBD1; J: TRBJ1-2; V: TRBV4-1; DNA: TGCGCCAGCAGCCAAGACTTCCAGGGGGGAATCTATGGCTACACCTTC; CDR3: CASSQDFQGGIYGYTF
size: NA; D: NA; J: TRBJ1-2; V: TRBV12-3/TRBV12-4; DNA: TGTGCCAGCAGTTTCAGCGACTATGGCTACACCTTC; CDR3: CASSFSDYGYTF
size: NA; D: NA; J: TRBJ1-2; V: TRBV4-1; DNA: TGCGCCAGCAGCCTCAAGCCCCCCCCGGGAAACTATGGCTACACCTTC; CDR3: CASSLKPPPGNYGYTF
size: NA; D: TRBD1; J: TRBJ1-1; V: TRBV4-1; DNA: TGCGCCAGCAGTTTAAGAATTGGGACAGGGGAAGCTTTCTTT; CDR3: CASSLRIGTGEAFF
size: NA; D: NA; J: TRBJ1-1; V: TRBV5-1; DNA: TGCGCCAGCAGCTTCGGTACAGCCACACCGAACACTGAAGCTTTCTTT; CDR3: CASSFGTATPNTEAFF
size: NA; D: TRBD1; J: TRBJ1-5; V: TRBV30; DNA: TGTGCCTGGAGTGTACAGGGGAGCAATCAGCCCCAGCATTTT; CDR3: CAWSVQGSNQPQHF
size: NA; D: NA; J: TRBJ1-1; V: TRBV19; DNA: TGTGCCAGTAGCGCCTTCGAGGGGGACACTGAAGCTTTCTTT; CDR3: CASSAFEGDTEAFF
size: NA; D: TRBD1; J: TRBJ2-1; V: TRBV29-1; DNA: TGCAGCGTTGAAGAATTCGGGACAGGCTTCTACAATGAGCAGTTCTTC; CDR3: CSVEEFGTGFYNEQFF
size: NA; D: NA; J: TRBJ2-5; V: TRBV24-1; DNA: TGTGCCACCAGTGAACCGCGGGACCAAGAGACCCAGTACTTC; CDR3: CATSEPRDQETQYF
size: once; D: NA; J: TRBJ2-5; V: TRBV6-2/TRBV6-3; DNA: TGTGCCAGCAGTGACAGGAAAGAGACCCAGTACTTC; CDR3: CASSDRKETQYF
size: NA; D: NA; J: TRBJ2-6; V: TRBV14; DNA: TGTGCCAGCAGCCAAGAGTTAAGAGTCTCTGGGGCCAACGTCCTGACTTTC; CDR3: CASSQELRVSGANVLTF